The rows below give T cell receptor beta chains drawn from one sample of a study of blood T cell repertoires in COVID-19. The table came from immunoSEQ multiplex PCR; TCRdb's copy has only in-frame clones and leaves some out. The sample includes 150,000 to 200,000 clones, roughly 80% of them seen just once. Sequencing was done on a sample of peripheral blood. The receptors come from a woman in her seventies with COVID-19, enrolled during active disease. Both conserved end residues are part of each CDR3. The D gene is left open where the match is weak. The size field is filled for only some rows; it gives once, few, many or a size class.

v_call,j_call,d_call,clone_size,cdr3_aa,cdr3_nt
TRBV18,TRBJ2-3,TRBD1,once,CASSPTRTGRIYTDTQYF,TGTGCCAGCTCACCCACCAGGACAGGGCGAATTTACACAGATACGCAGTATTTT
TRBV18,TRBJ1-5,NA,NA,CASSPGSYNQPQHF,TGTGCCAGCTCACCAGGGAGTTATAATCAGCCCCAGCATTTT
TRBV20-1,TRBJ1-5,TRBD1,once,CSAGTGGPQHF,TGCAGTGCTGGGACAGGGGGGCCCCAGCATTTT
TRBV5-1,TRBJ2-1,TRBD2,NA,CASRRTSGGSYNEQFF,TGCGCCAGCAGAAGGACTAGCGGGGGCTCCTACAATGAGCAGTTCTTC
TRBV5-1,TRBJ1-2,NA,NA,CASSLGQYYGYTF,TGCGCCAGCAGCTTGGGCCAGTACTATGGCTACACCTTC
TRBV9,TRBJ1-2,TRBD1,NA,CASSLEGAEGYTF,TGTGCCAGCAGCCTCGAGGGGGCGGAAGGGTACACCTTC
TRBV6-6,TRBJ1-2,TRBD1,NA,CATRDSYGYTF,TGTGCCACCAGGGACAGCTATGGCTACACCTTC
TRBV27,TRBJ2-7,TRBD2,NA,CASSFLAGGGGEQYF,TGTGCCAGCAGTTTCCTAGCGGGAGGGGGGGGCGAGCAGTACTTC
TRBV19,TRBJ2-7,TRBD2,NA,CASSPAGASGEQYF,TGTGCCAGTTCTCCCGCGGGAGCTTCGGGAGAGCAGTACTTC
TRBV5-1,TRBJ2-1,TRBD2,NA,CASSQGTNNEQFF,TGCGCCAGCAGCCAAGGGACTAACAATGAGCAGTTCTTC
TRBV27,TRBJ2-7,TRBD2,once,CASSSPVGSGTLEQYF,TGTGCCAGCAGTTCCCCGGTCGGTAGCGGGACCCTCGAGCAGTACTTC
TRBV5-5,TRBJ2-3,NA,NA,CASSWTALLTDTQYF,TGTGCCAGCAGCTGGACAGCTCTATTAACAGATACGCAGTATTTT
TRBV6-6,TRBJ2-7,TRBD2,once,CASSRLAGTMGIYEQYF,TGTGCCAGCAGTCGACTAGCGGGGACGATGGGGATCTACGAGCAGTACTTC
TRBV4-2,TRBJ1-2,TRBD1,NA,CASSQVIEIQGATF,TGTGCCAGCAGCCAAGTTATCGAAATACAGGGGGCAACCTTC
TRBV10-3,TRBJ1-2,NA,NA,CAATGGSGYTF,TGTGCCGCTACGGGGGGGTCTGGCTACACCTTC
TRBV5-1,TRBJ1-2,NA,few,CASRRGADNYGYTF,TGCGCCAGCAGACGGGGTGCAGATAACTATGGCTACACCTTC
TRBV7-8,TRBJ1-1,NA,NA,CASSLGGTLGGTEAFF,TGTGCCAGCAGCTTAGGAGGCACCCTGGGGGGAACTGAAGCTTTCTTT
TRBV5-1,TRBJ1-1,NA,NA,CASSLGTSPTEAFF,TGCGCCAGCAGCTTGGGTACTTCTCCCACTGAAGCTTTCTTT
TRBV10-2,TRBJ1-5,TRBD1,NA,CASRDPGQGSQPQHF,TGCGCCAGCAGGGATCCGGGACAGGGAAGTCAGCCCCAGCATTTT
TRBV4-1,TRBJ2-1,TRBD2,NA,CASSQPSSGRTEQFF,TGCGCCAGCAGCCAACCGTCTAGCGGGAGAACTGAGCAGTTCTTC
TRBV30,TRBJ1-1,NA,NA,CAGTPEVGSPEAFF,TGTGCCGGGACTCCCGAGGTCGGTTCCCCTGAAGCTTTCTTT
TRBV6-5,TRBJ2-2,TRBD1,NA,CASSWGTANTGELFF,TGTGCCAGCAGTTGGGGGACAGCGAACACCGGGGAGCTGTTTTTT
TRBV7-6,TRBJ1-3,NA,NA,CASSLAQVSSSGNTIYF,TGTGCCAGCAGCTTAGCGCAGGTCAGCAGCTCTGGAAACACCATATATTTT
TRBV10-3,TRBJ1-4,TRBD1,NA,CAIGRDRNEKLFF,TGTGCCATCGGAAGGGACAGGAATGAAAAACTGTTTTTT
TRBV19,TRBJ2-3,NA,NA,CASSAGGTDTQYF,TGTGCCAGTTCTGCCGGGGGCACAGATACGCAGTATTTT
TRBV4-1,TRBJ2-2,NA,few,CASSHPPSKGGGELFF,TGCGCCAGCAGCCACCCTCCTAGCAAAGGTGGCGGGGAGCTGTTTTTT
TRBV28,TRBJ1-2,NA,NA,CASSARDKYNYGYTF,TGTGCCAGCAGTGCCCGGGACAAATATAACTATGGCTACACCTTC
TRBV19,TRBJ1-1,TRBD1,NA,CASSPKQGRRTEAFF,TGTGCCAGTAGTCCGAAACAGGGGAGGAGGACTGAAGCTTTCTTT
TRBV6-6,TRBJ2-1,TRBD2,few,CASSRTSGRANEQFF,TGTGCCAGCAGCAGGACTAGCGGGAGGGCCAATGAGCAGTTCTTC
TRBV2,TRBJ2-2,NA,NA,CASRGRTRETGELFF,TGTGCCAGCAGGGGCAGAACCAGGGAAACCGGGGAGCTGTTTTTT
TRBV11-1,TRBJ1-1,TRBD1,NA,CASSPWDRVDAFF,TGTGCCAGCAGCCCGTGGGACAGGGTGGATGCTTTCTTT